This TCR beta chain was sequenced in a study of CDR3 diversity in severe acne. At least ten counts were recorded for this clonotype. The V gene lost 4 bases and the J gene lost 8 bases, with 16 bases spanning the gap. Germline-derived CDR1 and CDR2 are MGHRA and YSYEKL. The CDR3 loop spans 14 amino acids. TCRdb analysed the PCR reads with MiXCR anew, one entry per CDR3 protein. The sample lists about 97,000 distinct CDR3 sequences; around 53% were seen once. The rearrangement joins TRBV4-1 to TRBJ2-3; D is unresolved. This TCR was recovered from a male donor with acne. Sequences were obtained from blood. The CDR3 region is CASSLETPRGTQYF. The CDR3 nucleotides are TGCGCCAGCAGCCTGGAGACTCCGCGAGGTACGCAGTATTTT.